These 6 T cell receptor beta chains were all obtained from the same sample, sequenced in a study of control samples from healthy donors and cancer patients. Method: immunoSEQ multiplex PCR; TCRdb's copy keeps in-frame clones and lacks some. The sample carries 71,000 or so clones, roughly nine tenths recorded once. Sample: PBMCs. The receptors originated from a man aged 55 to 70 with lung cancer.

CDR3 amino acids: CASSYWGESGNTIYF. DNA of the CDR3: TGTGCCAGCAGTTACTGGGGGGAATCTGGAAACACCATATATTTT. The chain joins TRBV6-5 to TRBJ1-3, with D possibly matching TRBD1 (5 bases). Trimming pared 1 base from V and 1 base from J, leaving 8 bases between. CDR3 length: 15 residues. From germline, CDR1 is MNHEY and CDR2 SVGAGI.

The sample holds one count of this clone. The chain uses TRBV6-5 and TRBJ2-7, with D unclear. The CDR3 is made up of 12 amino acids. Trimming shortened V by 5 bases and J by 4 bases, and 9 bases separated the two germline ends. Germline assignment: CDR1 MNHEY and CDR2 SVGAGI. CDR3 sequence: CASSPYAYEQYF. The CDR3 nucleotides are TGTGCCAGCAGTCCATATGCATACGAGCAGTACTTC.

The V call is TRBV5-1, the J call TRBJ2-5; D is unclear. Germline CDR1 and CDR2: SGHRS and YFSETQ. Trimming removed 4 bases at V and 2 bases at J, with 21 bases between. The CDR3 spans 17 residues. The CDR3 DNA reads as TGCGCCAGCAGCCAACGACTGGACGGATTAATACAAGAGACCCAGTACTTC. Translation gives CASSQRLDGLIQETQYF.

The chain combines TRBV6-5 with TRBJ2-7, with 8 positions matching TRBD1. CDR3 length equals 13 residues. Germline CDR1 is MNHEY and CDR2 is SVGAGI. V lost 4 bases, J lost 6 bases, and 5 bases stayed unmatched. The DNA of the CDR3 is TGTGCCAGCAGTTTACAAACAGGGGGCGAGCAGTACGTC. Amino acid sequence: CASSLQTGGEQYV.

The chain recombines TRBV2 with TRBJ1-2; tentatively, D is TRBD1 (5 bases). CDR3 length: 12 amino acids. Per the germline V gene, CDR1 is SNHLY and CDR2 is FYNNEI. V lost 6 bases, J lost 4 bases, and 9 bases lay in between. The CDR3 bases are TGTGCCAGCAGGGGGACCGGCTATGGCTACACCTTC. As protein: CASRGTGYGYTF.

This clone has a single count. The CDR3 DNA reads TGTGCCAGCTCACCCAAGACAGGGGAAGTCAGTATGGTCTCTGGAAACACCATATATTTT. Protein product: CASSPKTGEVSMVSGNTIYF. V usage is TRBV18 and J usage is TRBJ1-3, with TRBD1 identical over 8 bases. Germline V gene data show CDR1 as KGHSH and CDR2 as LQKENI. This CDR3 contains 20 residues. After removal of 3 bases from V and 0 bases from J, the junction contained 16 bases not matched to a gene.